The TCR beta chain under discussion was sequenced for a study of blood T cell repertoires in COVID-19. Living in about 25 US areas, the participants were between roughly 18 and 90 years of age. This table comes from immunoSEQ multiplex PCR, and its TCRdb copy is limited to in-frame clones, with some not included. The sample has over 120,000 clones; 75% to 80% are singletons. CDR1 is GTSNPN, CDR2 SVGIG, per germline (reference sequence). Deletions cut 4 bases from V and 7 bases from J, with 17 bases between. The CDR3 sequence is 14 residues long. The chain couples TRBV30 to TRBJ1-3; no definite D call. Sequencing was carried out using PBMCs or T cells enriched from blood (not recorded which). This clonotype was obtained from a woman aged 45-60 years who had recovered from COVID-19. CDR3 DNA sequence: TGTGCCTGGACCGAGCCCACGGGAATCAACACCATATATTTT. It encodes CAWTEPTGINTIYF.